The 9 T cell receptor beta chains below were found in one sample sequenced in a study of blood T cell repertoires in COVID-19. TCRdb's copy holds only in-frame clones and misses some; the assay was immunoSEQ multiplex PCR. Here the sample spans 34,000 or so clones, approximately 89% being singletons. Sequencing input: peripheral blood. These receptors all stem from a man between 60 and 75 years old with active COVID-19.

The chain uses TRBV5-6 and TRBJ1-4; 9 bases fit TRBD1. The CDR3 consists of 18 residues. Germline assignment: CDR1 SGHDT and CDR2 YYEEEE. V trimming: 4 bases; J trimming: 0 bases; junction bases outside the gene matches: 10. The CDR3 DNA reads TGTGCCAGCAGCCTGGACAGGGGCCTCTTCACAACTAATGAAAAACTGTTTTTT. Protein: CASSLDRGLFTTNEKLFF.

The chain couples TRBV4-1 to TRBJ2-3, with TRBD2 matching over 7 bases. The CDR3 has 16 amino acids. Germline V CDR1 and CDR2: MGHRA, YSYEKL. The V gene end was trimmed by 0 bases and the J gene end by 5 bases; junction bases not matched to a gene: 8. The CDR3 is CASSQDRGGPGDTQYF. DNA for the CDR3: TGCGCCAGCAGCCAAGATCGGGGAGGGCCGGGAGATACGCAGTATTTT.

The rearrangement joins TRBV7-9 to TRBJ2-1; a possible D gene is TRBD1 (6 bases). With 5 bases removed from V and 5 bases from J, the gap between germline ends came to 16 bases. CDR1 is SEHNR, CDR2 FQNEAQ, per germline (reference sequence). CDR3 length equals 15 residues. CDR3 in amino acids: CASSPAWGPNNEQFF. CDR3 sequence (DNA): TGTGCCAGCAGCCCGGCTTGGGGGCCCAACAATGAGCAGTTCTTC. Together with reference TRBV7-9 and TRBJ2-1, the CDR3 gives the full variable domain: DTGVSQNPRHKITKRGQNVTFRCDPISEHNRLYWYRQTLGQGPEFLTYFQNEAQLEKSRLLSDRFSAERPKGSFSTLEIQRTEQGDSAMYLCASSPAWGPNNEQFFGPGTRLTVL.

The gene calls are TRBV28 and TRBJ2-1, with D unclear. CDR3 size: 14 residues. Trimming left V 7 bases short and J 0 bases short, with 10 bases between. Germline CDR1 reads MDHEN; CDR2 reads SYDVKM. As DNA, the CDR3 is TGTGCCAGCACTAGGTCCTCCTCCTACAATGAGCAGTTCTTC. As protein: CASTRSSSYNEQFF.

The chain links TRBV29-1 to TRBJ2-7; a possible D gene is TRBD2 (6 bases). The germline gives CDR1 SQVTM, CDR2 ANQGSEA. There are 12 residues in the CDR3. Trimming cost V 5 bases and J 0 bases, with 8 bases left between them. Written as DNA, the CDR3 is TGCAGCGTTTTGACTAGCTCCTACGAGCAGTACTTC. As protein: CSVLTSSYEQYF.

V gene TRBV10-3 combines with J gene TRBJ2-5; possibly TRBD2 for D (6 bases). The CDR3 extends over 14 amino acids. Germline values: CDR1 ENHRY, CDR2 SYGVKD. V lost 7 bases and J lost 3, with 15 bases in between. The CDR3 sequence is CAINTPGAEETQYF. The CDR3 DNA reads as TGTGCCATCAATACCCCGGGAGCAGAAGAGACCCAGTACTTC.

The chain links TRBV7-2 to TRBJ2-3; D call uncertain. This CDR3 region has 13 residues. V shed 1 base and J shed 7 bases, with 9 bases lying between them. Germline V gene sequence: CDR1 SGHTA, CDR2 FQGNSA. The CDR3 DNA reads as TGTGCCAGCAGCTTAGAATCTGCGAATACGCAGTATTTT. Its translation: CASSLESANTQYF.

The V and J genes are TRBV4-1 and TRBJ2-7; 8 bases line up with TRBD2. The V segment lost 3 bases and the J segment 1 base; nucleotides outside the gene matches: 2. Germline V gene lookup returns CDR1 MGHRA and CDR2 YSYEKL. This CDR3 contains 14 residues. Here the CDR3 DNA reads TGCGCCAGCAGCCACGGGGGGGAGTCCTACGAGCAGTACTTC. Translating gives CASSHGGESYEQYF.

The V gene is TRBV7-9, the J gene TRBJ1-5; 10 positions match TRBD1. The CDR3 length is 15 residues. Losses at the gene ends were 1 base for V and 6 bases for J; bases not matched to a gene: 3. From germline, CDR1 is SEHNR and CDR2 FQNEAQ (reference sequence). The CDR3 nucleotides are TGTGCCAGCAGCTTAGAAGGGACAGGGGTTCAGCCCCAGCATTTT. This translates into CASSLEGTGVQPQHF. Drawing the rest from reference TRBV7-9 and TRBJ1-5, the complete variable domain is DTGVSQNPRHKITKRGQNVTFRCDPISEHNRLYWYRQTLGQGPEFLTYFQNEAQLEKSRLLSDRFSAERPKGSFSTLEIQRTEQGDSAMYLCASSLEGTGVQPQHFGDGTRLSIL.